The next 28 T cell receptor beta chains were all read from a single sample in a study of T-cell reconstitution after alpha-beta-depleted transplantation in children. Library preparation (for TCRbeta) was performed with unique molecular identifiers. TCRdb recomputed calls from the PCR reads with MiXCR, one row per CDR3 protein. Here the sample spans about 98,000 distinct CDR3 sequences, less than 6% being singletons. The source material was PBMCs, mostly from graft donor cells, sampled 60 days after TCRalphabeta/CD19-depleted stem cell transplant. All receptors come from a female patient younger than 10 who had a stem cell transplant for Fanconi anemia, so the T cells may come from the graft donor.

The J gene is TRBJ1-2, the V gene TRBV7-2; unclear D gene. With 1 base removed from V and 3 bases from J, the gap between germline ends came to 18 bases. CDR3 length equals 17 residues. Per germline, CDR1 SGHTA and CDR2 FQGNSA. The CDR3 bases are TGTGCCAGCAGCTTAGTGGCAGGTGTGAGTCAAGACTATGGCTACACCTTC. It translates to CASSLVAGVSQDYGYTF.

Ten or more counts support this clonotype. The gene calls are TRBV13 and TRBJ2-7; the D gene is possibly TRBD1 (6 bases). Germline values: CDR1 PRHDT, CDR2 FYEKMQ (reference sequence). The length of the CDR3 is 15 residues. Trimming left V 4 bases short and J 0 bases short, with 13 bases between. CDR3 protein: CASSSPRTASYEQYF. CDR3 nucleotides: TGTGCCAGCAGCTCCCCCCGGACAGCCTCCTACGAGCAGTACTTC.

This clonotype was observed at least ten times. CDR3 in amino acids: CSVTTGMNTEAFF. CDR3 coding DNA: TGCAGCGTCACAACCGGTATGAACACTGAAGCTTTCTTT. The chain joins TRBV29-1 to TRBJ1-1; D unresolved. Germline values: CDR1 SQVTM, CDR2 ANQGSEA. Trimming left V 6 bases short and J 0 bases short, with 11 bases between. This CDR3 has 13 amino acids.

The V and J genes are TRBV6-1 and TRBJ2-5; 11 nucleotides line up with TRBD2. Germline V gives CDR1 MNHNS, CDR2 SASEGT. There are 14 residues in the CDR3. V lost 7 bases, J lost 2 bases, and 3 bases stayed unmatched. CDR3 in amino acids: CASKSSGGQETQYF. DNA of the CDR3: TGTGCCAGCAAATCTAGCGGGGGGCAAGAGACCCAGTACTTC.

The chain is built from TRBV27 and TRBJ2-7; D is unclear. Trimming cost V 6 bases and J 6 bases, with 15 bases left between them. The V gene's germline CDR1 is MNHEY and CDR2 SMNVEV (reference sequence). The CDR3 runs 13 residues. The CDR3 bases are TGTGCCAGCAGCCGCCCATCTCGTGGCGAGCAGTACTTC. Translation: CASSRPSRGEQYF.

The sample holds many counts of this clonotype. The chain couples TRBV6-2 or TRBV6-3 to TRBJ2-4; tentatively, D is TRBD1 or TRBD2 (5 bases each). The CDR3 consists of 16 residues. The germline gives CDR1 MNHEY, CDR2 SVGEGT. Deletions cut 6 bases from V and 2 bases from J, with 17 bases between. The CDR3 DNA follows: TGTGCCAGCAGGCGTCAGGGAGTGTTGACCAAAAACATTCAGTACTTC. Protein sequence: CASRRQGVLTKNIQYF.

This clonotype was seen many times. This rearrangement joins TRBV3-1 to TRBJ2-3; D is unresolved. CDR1 is LGHDT and CDR2 is YNNKEL in the germline V gene (reference sequence). V lost 2 bases to trimming and J lost 0 bases, with 6 bases between them. The CDR3 length is 14 residues. The CDR3 sequence: CASSQLRSTDTQYF. Here the CDR3 DNA reads TGTGCCAGCAGCCAACTAAGGAGCACAGATACGCAGTATTTT.

With respect to this clonotype: A clone one base away is much larger, so this may be a read error. The V and J genes are TRBV7-2 and TRBJ2-7, with D perhaps matching TRBD1 (6 bases). CDR1 and CDR2 from the germline V gene are SGHTA and FQGNSA. The ends were cut back, 1 base at V and 6 bases at J, with 7 bases in the middle. The CDR3 is 12 amino acids. CDR3 loop: CASSLDRAEQYF. As DNA, the CDR3 is TGTGCCAGCAGCTTAGACAGGGCCGAGCAGTACTTC.

This clonotype was detected ten times or more. The chain links TRBV7-3 to TRBJ2-3, with 9 bases lining up with TRBD2. J was trimmed by 6 bases and V by 3 bases; bases with no gene match: 7. The CDR3 spans 15 residues. Germline CDR1 is SGHTA and CDR2 is FQGTGA. The CDR3 DNA is TGTGCCAGCAGCTTTAGCGGGGGCCCATGGGATACGCAGTATTTT. This encodes CASSFSGGPWDTQYF.

This clonotype has at least ten counts. This chain uses TRBV5-1 with TRBJ2-2; D gene uncertain. Trimming took off 2 bases at V and 7 bases at J, with 6 bases between the two ends. CDR3 length: 12 amino acids. Germline lookup yields CDR1 SGHRS and CDR2 YFSETQ. The chain's CDR3 is CASSLGIGELFF. CDR3 bases: TGCGCCAGCAGCTTAGGGATCGGGGAGCTGTTTTTT. The full variable domain, rest sourced from reference TRBV5-1 and TRBJ2-2, is KAGVTQTPRYLIKTRGQQVTLSCSPISGHRSVSWYQQTPGQGLQFLFEYFSETQRNKGNFPGRFSGRQFSNSRSEMNVSTLELGDSALYLCASSLGIGELFFGEGSRLTVL.

This clonotype has a count of ten or more. The chain is built from TRBV27 and TRBJ2-7; the match to TRBD1 covers 9 bases. CDR3 length: 12 residues. The germline gives CDR1 MNHEY, CDR2 SMNVEV (reference sequence). With 6 bases clipped from V and 4 bases from J, the junction kept 1 base outside the gene matches. The CDR3 here is CASRDRGYEQYF. CDR3 DNA sequence: TGTGCCAGCAGGGACAGGGGTTACGAGCAGTACTTC.

This clonotype was seen many times. The chain recombines TRBV5-1 with TRBJ2-7, with 7 bases identical to TRBD2. The CDR3 is 13 amino acids. V trimming: 0 bases; J trimming: 5 bases; junction bases outside the gene matches: 2. The germline gives CDR1 SGHRS, CDR2 YFSETQ. The CDR3 is CASSLGLADEQYF. The DNA of the CDR3 is TGCGCCAGCAGCTTGGGACTAGCTGACGAGCAGTACTTC.

The chain recombines TRBV20-1 with TRBJ2-1; no reliable D call. V dropped 2 bases and J dropped 6 bases, with 23 bases sitting between them. Germline CDR1 and CDR2: DFQATT and SNEGSKA (reference sequence). CDR3 size: 17 residues. CDR3 in DNA: TGCAGTGCTAGACACAATACCGCTTTGATAAGGGTCAATGAGCAGTTCTTC. It specifies CSARHNTALIRVNEQFF.

This sequence joins TRBV5-1 and TRBJ2-7, with 9 bases identical to TRBD2. Germline V gene sequence: CDR1 SGHRS, CDR2 YFSETQ. The CDR3 loop spans 15 amino acids. The trim removed 4 bases at V and 6 bases at J, leaving 11 bases unmatched. The CDR3 DNA reads TGCGCCAGCAGCCAGCGGGGGGAGCAGCCTTTCGAGCAGTACTTC. Protein: CASSQRGEQPFEQYF.

In this sample, this clonotype turned up many times. The CDR3 region is CASSLTGLNQPQHF. CDR3 sequence (DNA): TGTGCCAGCAGTTTAACTGGACTAAATCAGCCCCAGCATTTT. This chain links TRBV28 with TRBJ1-5; D unresolved. The germline CDR1 and CDR2 sequences are MDHEN and SYDVKM. The length of the CDR3 is 14 residues. The V and J ends lost 2 bases and 4 bases respectively, with 9 bases between them.

The sample holds many counts of this clonotype. This rearrangement joins TRBV20-1 to TRBJ2-3; 8 bases agree with TRBD1. The germline V gene encodes CDR1 DFQATT and CDR2 SNEGSKA (reference sequence). The CDR3 sequence is 15 residues long. J gave up 2 bases and V 4 bases, and 8 bases lay outside the gene matches. The CDR3 here is CSAITPGQVTDTQYF. The CDR3, as DNA: TGCAGTGCTATAACTCCGGGACAGGTCACAGATACGCAGTATTTT.

This clonotype was seen at least ten times. This chain joins TRBV3-1 and TRBJ1-2; D perhaps matches TRBD1 (5 bases). Germline V lookup: CDR1 LGHDT, CDR2 YNNKEL (reference sequence). This CDR3 has 15 amino acids. V lost 3 bases, J lost 1 base, and 12 bases lay in between. CDR3 DNA sequence: TGTGCCAGCAGCCACTCAGACAGAGATAACTATGGCTACACCTTC. Its translation: CASSHSDRDNYGYTF.

This clonotype was detected only once. The chain couples TRBV4-2 to TRBJ2-5; possibly TRBD1 or TRBD2 for D (6 bases each). The CDR3 has 16 residues. Germline V gene data show CDR1 as LGHNA and CDR2 as YNFKEQ. V gave up 0 bases and J gave up 5 bases, with 16 bases separating them. CDR3 residues: CASSQDRLGGRETQYF. CDR3 DNA sequence: TGTGCCAGCAGCCAAGATCGACTAGGGGGGAGGGAGACCCAGTACTTC.

The sample holds many counts of this clonotype. V usage is TRBV7-8 and J usage is TRBJ2-3; TRBD2 matches at 9 bases. CDR1 and CDR2 from the germline V gene are SGHVS and FQNEAQ. J gave up 6 bases and V 0 bases, and 10 bases lay outside the gene matches. This CDR3 contains 17 residues. In DNA form, the CDR3 reads TGTGCCAGCAGCTTAGCGCAGGCGGGAGGGCCGAGGGATACGCAGTATTTT. Its protein is CASSLAQAGGPRDTQYF.

The J gene is TRBJ2-5, the V gene TRBV7-8; D assignment may be TRBD1 or TRBD2 (5 bases each). The length of the CDR3 is 13 residues. Germline V gives CDR1 SGHVS, CDR2 FQNEAQ. V gave up 5 bases and J gave up 3 bases, with 10 bases separating them. DNA of the CDR3: TGTGCCAGCAGCCCGGGACCGGAAGAGACCCAGTACTTC. Protein product: CASSPGPEETQYF.

This clonotype came up many times. The V and J genes are TRBV12-3 or TRBV12-4 and TRBJ2-2; D possibly corresponds to TRBD2 (6 bases). Between the trimmed V and J ends, which lost 6 bases and 3 bases, there was a span of 17 bases. This CDR3 has 16 amino acids. CDR3 sequence (DNA): TGTGCCAGCAGCCCCACCGGGAGAGGTGACACCGGGGAGCTGTTTTTT. This gives the protein CASSPTGRGDTGELFF.

This clonotype was seen at least ten times. The CDR3 DNA reads as TGCGCCAGCAGCTTGACGGGGGAGCAGTACTTC. Translated: CASSLTGEQYF. This rearrangement joins TRBV5-1 to TRBJ2-7; tentative D call: TRBD2 (5 bases). V was shortened by 1 base and J by 7 bases, with 6 bases between the two germline ends. This CDR3 spans 11 amino acids. Germline V CDR1 and CDR2: SGHRS, YFSETQ.

The count of this clonotype is one. J is TRBJ2-7 and V is TRBV2, with a possible D match to TRBD2 (6 bases). V was pared by 2 bases and J by 2 bases, with 10 bases between. Looked up from germline, CDR1 is SNHLY and CDR2 is FYNNEI. The CDR3 runs 14 residues. The CDR3 loop reads CASSELGGPYEQYF. CDR3 nucleotides: TGTGCCAGCAGTGAATTGGGGGGACCCTACGAGCAGTACTTC.

Of note for this clonotype: Lacking the conserved final phenylalanine or tryptophan, this CDR3 likely reflects a read error. The chain is built from TRBV29-1 and TRBJ2-7, with 8 bases fitting TRBD2. J lost 6 bases, V lost 3 bases, and 4 bases had no gene match. CDR3 length: 12 residues. Germline CDR1 is SQVTM and CDR2 is ANQGSEA. DNA of the CDR3: TGCAGCGTTGAGTCCGGGGGGGGCGAGCAGTACCTC. The encoded protein is CSVESGGGEQYL.

This clonotype was found a few times. The rearrangement links TRBV12-3 or TRBV12-4 to TRBJ2-5; TRBD1 matches 9 bases. The CDR3 runs 15 residues. The ends lost 2 bases at V and 5 bases at J; junction bases unmatched: 6. Written as DNA, the CDR3 is TGTGCCAGCAGTTTACGGACAGGGGATTTGGAGACCCAGTACTTC. Its translation: CASSLRTGDLETQYF.

J is TRBJ2-2 and V is TRBV29-1; D is unclear. Germline CDR1 is SQVTM and CDR2 is ANQGSEA. The ends were cut back, 6 bases at V and 5 bases at J, with 16 bases in the middle. This CDR3 is built from 14 residues. This CDR3 is CSVRWGWETGELFF. The DNA for the CDR3 is TGCAGCGTCCGATGGGGTTGGGAAACCGGGGAGCTGTTTTTT.

The chain recombines TRBV11-2 with TRBJ2-3; TRBD1 aligns across 7 bases. V was clipped by 1 base and J by 5 bases; unmatched bases: 15. The germline CDR1 and CDR2 sequences are SGHAT and FQNNGV. The CDR3 has 18 residues. The CDR3 spells CASSLVFFGTGDEDTQYF. The CDR3 DNA is TGTGCCAGCAGCTTAGTCTTCTTCGGAACAGGGGATGAAGATACGCAGTATTTT. The full variable domain, rest sourced from reference TRBV11-2 and TRBJ2-3, is EAGVAQSPRYKIIEKRQSVAFWCNPISGHATLYWYQQILGQGPKLLIQFQNNGVVDDSQLPKDRFSAERLKGVDSTLKIQPAKLEDSAVYLCASSLVFFGTGDEDTQYFGPGTRLTVL.

This clonotype was seen repeatedly, ten times or more. The chain is built from TRBV30 and TRBJ2-1, with TRBD2 matching 16 bases. The germline CDR1 and CDR2 sequences are GTSNPN and SVGIG (reference sequence). Trimming took 8 bases from V and 1 from J; bases not matched to a gene: 11. This CDR3 has 18 amino acids. CDR3 sequence: CARTGTSGGARSYNEQFF. In DNA form, the CDR3 reads TGTGCCCGGACCGGGACTAGCGGGGGGGCCAGGTCCTACAATGAGCAGTTCTTC.